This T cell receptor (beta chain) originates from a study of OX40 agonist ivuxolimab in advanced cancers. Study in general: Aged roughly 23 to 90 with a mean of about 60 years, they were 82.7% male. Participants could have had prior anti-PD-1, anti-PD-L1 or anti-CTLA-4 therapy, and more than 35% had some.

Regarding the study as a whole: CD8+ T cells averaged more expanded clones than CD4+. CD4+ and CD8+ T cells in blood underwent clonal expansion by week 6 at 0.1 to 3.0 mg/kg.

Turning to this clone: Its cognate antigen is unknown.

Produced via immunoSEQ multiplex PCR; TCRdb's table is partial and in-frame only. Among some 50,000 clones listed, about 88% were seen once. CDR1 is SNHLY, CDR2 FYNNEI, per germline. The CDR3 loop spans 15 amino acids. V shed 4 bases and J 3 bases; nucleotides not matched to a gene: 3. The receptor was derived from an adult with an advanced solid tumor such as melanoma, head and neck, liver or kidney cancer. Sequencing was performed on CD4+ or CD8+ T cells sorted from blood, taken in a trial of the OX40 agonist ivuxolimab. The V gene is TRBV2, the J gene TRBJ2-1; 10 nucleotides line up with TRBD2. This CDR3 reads CASSGTSGNYNEQFF. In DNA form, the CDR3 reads TGTGCCAGCAGTGGAACTAGCGGGAACTACAATGAGCAGTTCTTC.